Following are 19 T cell receptor beta chains from one sample sequenced in a study of T cell clonality in common variable immunodeficiency. The method was immunoSEQ multiplex PCR; TCRdb's version includes in-frame clones alone and lacks a portion of them. The sample has about 34,000 clones, none seen only once. Overall study results and limits: Common variable immunodeficiency TCR beta sequences reportedly had fewer deletions and N-nucleotide insertions.

Their antigens remain unidentified. Sequenced material: peripheral blood mononuclear cells. The source of these receptors is a human donor with common variable immunodeficiency.

This clone came up a few times. The read comes to an end 3 residues before the CDR3 does, leaving the germline J gene to fill in the end. The chain uses TRBV5-4 and TRBJ2-7; perhaps TRBD2 as D (5 bases). The CDR3 is 15 amino acids. V was cut by 0 bases and J by 0 bases, with 10 bases left in between. The germline gives CDR1 SGHNT, CDR2 YYREEE (reference sequence). CDR3 in amino acids: CASSLAFRGSYEQYF. The DNA read from the CDR3 is TGTGCCAGCAGCTTGGCCTTCCGGGGCTCCTACGAG.

This clone was counted a few times. The read is 3 residues too short to cover the CDR3 end, so that end is filled in from the germline J gene. The chain couples TRBV19 to TRBJ1-2; D is unclear. Trimming stripped 5 bases from V and 1 base from J, with 8 bases between. The CDR3 contains 13 residues. Germline V gives CDR1 LNHDA, CDR2 SQIVND (reference sequence). CDR3 DNA, as far as it was read: TGTGCCAGTAGTCCAGGATTTAACTATGGC. Protein sequence: CASSPGFNYG. The full CDR3 reads CASSPGFNYGYTF.

This clone has ten or more counts. With the read ending 3 residues before the CDR3 end, the germline J gene is used to fill in that end. The chain is built from TRBV30 and TRBJ1-2; TRBD1 aligns across 10 bases. Germline lookup yields CDR1 GTSNPN and CDR2 SVGIG (reference sequence). The CDR3 totals 14 residues. The CDR3: CAWSPGTGVQGYTF. CDR3 DNA, as far as it was read: TGTGCCTGGAGCCCCGGGACAGGGGTTCAAGGC.

The CDR3 loop is CASSYSLDSYYGYTF. The part of the CDR3 DNA that was read is TGTGCCAGCAGTTACTCACTCGACAGCTACTATGGC. The gene calls are TRBV6-2 or TRBV6-3 and TRBJ1-2; TRBD1 is a possible D gene (5 bases). The read gets to within 3 residues of the CDR3 end, and the germline J gene fills in the rest. The germline V and J ends were trimmed by 0 bases and 3 bases, with 11 bases remaining between them. The CDR3 runs to 15 residues. Germline CDR1 and CDR2: MNHEY and SVGEGT.

About this clone itself: Sequencing ends 3 residues short of the CDR3 end; the germline J gene provides the rest. The chain carries TRBV7-9 and TRBJ2-1; D is unclear. The V end was cut by 1 base, the J end by 7 bases, with 11 bases between. Germline V gene lookup returns CDR1 SEHNR and CDR2 FQNEAQ (reference sequence). The CDR3 length is 14 residues. The CDR3 DNA, read in part, is TGTGCCAGCAGCTTAGAGCCCTCCGATAATGAG. Translated: CASSLEPSDNE. The full CDR3 protein is CASSLEPSDNEQFF.

On this clone: The sequence runs out 3 residues before the end of the CDR3; the remainder is reconstructed from the germline J gene. V is TRBV13 and J is TRBJ2-1, with 8 bases matching TRBD1. The CDR3 is 14 amino acids. Germline CDR1 PRHDT, CDR2 FYEKMQ (reference sequence). With 3 bases clipped from V and 5 bases from J, the junction kept 3 bases outside the gene matches. The CDR3 DNA, read in part, is TGTGCCAGCAGCTTTCAGGGGGCGAACAATGAG. The encoded protein is CASSFQGANNE. The whole CDR3 protein reads CASSFQGANNEQFF. The whole variable domain, remainder taken from reference TRBV13 and TRBJ2-1, is AAGVIQSPRHLIKEKRETATLKCYPIPRHDTVYWYQQGPGQDPQFLISFYEKMQSDKGSIPDRFSAQQFSDYHSELNMSSLELGDSALYFCASSFQGANNEQFFGPGTRLTVL.

This clone appeared a few times. The CDR3 is cut off 3 residues early in the read; its end comes from the germline J gene. The gene calls are TRBV2 and TRBJ2-2, with a tentative D call TRBD1 (6 bases). This CDR3 is 13 amino acids long. CDR1 SNHLY and CDR2 FYNNEI come from the germline V gene. Between the trimmed V and J ends, which lost 8 bases and 7 bases, there was a span of 14 bases. The CDR3 here is CASLRGSGGELFF. CDR3 bases read: TGTGCCAGCTTGAGGGGGAGTGGCGGGGAG.

This clone has ten or more counts. The missing CDR3 end, 3 residues past where the read stops, is filled in from the germline J gene. The chain carries TRBV6-2 or TRBV6-3 and TRBJ2-1, with D possibly matching TRBD1 (5 bases). This CDR3 is 14 amino acids long. The ends were cut back, 2 bases at V and 6 bases at J, with 11 bases in the middle. Germline V gives CDR1 MNHEY, CDR2 SVGEGT. CDR3 sequence reads: CASSYLGQGNEQFF. The covered CDR3 bases are TGTGCCAGCAGTTACCTGGGCCAGGGCAATGAG.

This clone was counted a few times. Read sequence stops 3 residues before the CDR3 end, and the germline J gene provides the missing end. J is TRBJ2-3 and V is TRBV2, with 12 bases fitting TRBD2. V trimming: 5 bases; J trimming: 3 bases; junction bases outside the gene matches: 3. The CDR3 runs to 15 residues. CDR1 is SNHLY, CDR2 FYNNEI, per germline. Here the CDR3 reads CASSPLAGGTDTQYF. The sequenced CDR3 bases are TGTGCCAGCAGTCCCCTAGCGGGAGGGACAGATACG.

As concerns this clone: The read gets to within 3 residues of the CDR3 end, and the germline J gene fills in the rest. The V and J genes are TRBV19 and TRBJ2-5; 8 nucleotides align to TRBD2. CDR3 length: 17 residues. Germline CDR1 reads LNHDA; CDR2 reads SQIVND (reference sequence). Losses at the gene ends were 6 bases for V and 5 bases for J; bases not matched to a gene: 17. CDR3: CASRARLSGVGMETQYF. The CDR3 DNA, read in part, is TGTGCCAGTAGAGCCCGACTTAGCGGGGTTGGGATGGAGACC.

This clone was recorded at least ten times. Read coverage stops 3 residues before the CDR3 terminus; the germline J gene supplies the remainder. The V and J genes are TRBV7-3 and TRBJ2-1, with TRBD2 identical over 8 bases. Germline V gene lookup returns CDR1 SGHTA and CDR2 FQGTGA. The V and J ends lost 6 bases and 8 bases, in that order; junction bases with no gene match: 12. The CDR3 contains 15 residues. Here the CDR3 reads CASSKSGRGIDEQFF. The sequenced CDR3 bases are TGTGCCAGCAGTAAAAGCGGGAGAGGTATCGATGAG.

Worth noting for this clone: The read ends 3 residues shy of where the CDR3 ends; the end is completed using the germline J gene. The chain combines TRBV18 with TRBJ1-3; D perhaps matches TRBD1 (5 bases). In germline, CDR1 is KGHSH, CDR2 LQKENI. The CDR3 runs to 16 residues. The germline V and J ends were trimmed by 3 bases and 0 bases, with 12 bases remaining between them. CDR3 sequence: CASSPRDSPSGNTIYF. The DNA read from the CDR3 is TGTGCCAGCTCACCCCGAGACAGCCCCTCTGGAAACACC.

Details on this clone: From the germline J gene comes the end of the CDR3, since the read stops 3 residues before it. The chain uses TRBV7-2 and TRBJ2-7; D is possibly TRBD1 (6 bases). V was clipped by 2 bases and J by 0 bases, with 8 bases between them. The CDR3 runs 14 residues. Germline CDR1 is SGHTA and CDR2 is FQGNSA. The chain's CDR3 is CASSLQGSSYEQYF. The CDR3 bases that were read are TGTGCCAGCAGCTTACAGGGGAGCTCCTACGAG.

This clone was counted many times. The sequence runs out 3 residues before the end of the CDR3; the remainder is reconstructed from the germline J gene. This chain connects TRBV29-1 to TRBJ2-4; 7 nucleotides align to TRBD1. J gave up 7 bases and V 5 bases, and 8 bases lay outside the gene matches. Looked up from germline, CDR1 is SQVTM and CDR2 is ANQGSEA. This CDR3 contains 13 residues. The CDR3 sequence is CSVRGGVGNIQYF. The CDR3 DNA, read in part, is TGCAGCGTTCGAGGGGGCGTGGGGAACATT. The whole variable domain, remainder taken from reference TRBV29-1 and TRBJ2-4, is SAVISQKPSRDICQRGTSLTIQCQVDSQVTMMFWYRQQPGQSLTLIATANQGSEATYESGFVIDKFPISRPNLTFSTLTVSNMSPEDSSIYLCSVRGGVGNIQYFGAGTRLSVL.

This clone has more than one count but fewer than ten. With the read ending 3 residues before the CDR3 end, the germline J gene is used to fill in that end. The chain is built from TRBV7-6 and TRBJ2-1; TRBD1 aligns across 10 bases. This CDR3 has 18 amino acids. Germline loops: CDR1 SGHVS, CDR2 FNYEAQ. V shed 2 bases and J 8 bases; nucleotides not matched to a gene: 15. CDR3 bases read: TGTGCCAGCAGCTTACGAACGAGACAGGGGGCGAAGGTTCATGAG. This gives the protein CASSLRTRQGAKVHE. From start to end, the CDR3 is CASSLRTRQGAKVHEQFF.

Note on this clone: Coverage ceases 3 residues before the CDR3 finishes, and the germline J gene fills in the end. V gene TRBV19 combines with J gene TRBJ2-4; 10 nucleotides line up with TRBD1. This CDR3 is 15 amino acids long. The germline V gene encodes CDR1 LNHDA and CDR2 SQIVND (reference sequence). Trimming took 8 bases from V and 6 from J; bases not matched to a gene: 10. The CDR3 loop is CASGPGQGRRNIQYF. The sequenced CDR3 bases are TGTGCCAGTGGGCCGGGACAGGGGAGGAGAAACATT.

This clone was seen many times. The sequenced fragment ends 3 residues before the CDR3 boundary, so the rest is inferred from the germline J gene. V gene TRBV7-2 combines with J gene TRBJ1-1; no clear D gene. The CDR3 loop spans 14 amino acids. Germline-derived CDR1 and CDR2 are SGHTA and FQGNSA. Trimming took 3 bases from V and 3 from J, leaving 11 bases between them. The part of the CDR3 DNA that was read is TGTGCCAGCAGCTTTCAGTGGCAGGACACTGAA. This encodes CASSFQWQDTE. The entire CDR3 is CASSFQWQDTEAFF.

This clone was counted at least ten times. The read terminates 3 residues before the CDR3 end, so the remaining end is supplied by the germline J gene. This CDR3 is also generated by other DNA sequences in the sample. This chain links TRBV11-2 with TRBJ1-1, with unresolved D. Germline V CDR1 and CDR2: SGHAT, FQNNGV. V lost 0 bases and J lost 1, with 3 bases in between. The CDR3 totals 13 residues. CDR3 bases read: TGTGCCAGCAGCTTAGACAGGAACACTGAA. It yields the protein CASSLDRNTE. The full CDR3 is CASSLDRNTEAFF.

Concerning this clone: The CDR3 extends 3 residues past the end of the read, so its final part is completed from the germline J gene. The chain carries TRBV19 and TRBJ2-3, with 9 positions matching TRBD2. Germline V gene data show CDR1 as LNHDA and CDR2 as SQIVND (reference sequence). The V and J ends lost 4 bases and 1 base, in that order; junction bases with no gene match: 12. The CDR3 has 18 residues. The CDR3 sequence is CASSNGFKTSGRTDTQYF. Incomplete CDR3 DNA: TGTGCCAGTAGTAACGGATTTAAGACTAGCGGACGCACAGATACG.